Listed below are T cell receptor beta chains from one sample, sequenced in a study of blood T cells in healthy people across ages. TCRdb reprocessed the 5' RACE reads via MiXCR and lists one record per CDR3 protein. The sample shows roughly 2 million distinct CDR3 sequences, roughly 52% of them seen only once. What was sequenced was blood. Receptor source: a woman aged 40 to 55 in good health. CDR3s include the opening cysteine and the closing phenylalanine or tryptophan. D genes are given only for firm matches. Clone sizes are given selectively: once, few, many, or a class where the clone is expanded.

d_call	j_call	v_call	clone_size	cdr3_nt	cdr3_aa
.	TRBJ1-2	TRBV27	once	TGTGCCAGCGGCCCCCCCGGGCATTTCGGTGGCTACACCTTC	CASGPPGHFGGYTF
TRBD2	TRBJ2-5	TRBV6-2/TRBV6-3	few	TGTGCCAGCAGTTATCGGACTAGCTACGAGACCCAGTACTTC	CASSYRTSYETQYF
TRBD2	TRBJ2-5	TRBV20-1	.	TGCAGTGCGATACAGGCGGGGGGCCAAGAGACCCAGTACTTC	CSAIQAGGQETQYF
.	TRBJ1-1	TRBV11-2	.	TGTGCCAGCAGCCGACGGGGTGCAGATAACACTGAAGCTTTCTTT	CASSRRGADNTEAFF
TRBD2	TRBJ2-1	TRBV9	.	TGTGCCAGCAGCCCCGGACTAGCCATGGGCGATGAGCAGTTCTTC	CASSPGLAMGDEQFF
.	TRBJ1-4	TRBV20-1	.	TGCAGTGCTAGATCAGAGCCAGCAACTAATGAAAAACTGTTTTTT	CSARSEPATNEKLFF
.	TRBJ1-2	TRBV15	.	TGTGCCACCAGCAGAGACAGCGACTATGGCTACACCTTC	CATSRDSDYGYTF
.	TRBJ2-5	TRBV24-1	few	TGTGCCACCAGTGATTTGCGGACCCAGTACTTC	CATSDLRTQYF
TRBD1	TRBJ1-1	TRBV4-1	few	TGCGCCAGCAGCCAAGGAGACAGGGGGAACACTGAAGCTTTCTTT	CASSQGDRGNTEAFF
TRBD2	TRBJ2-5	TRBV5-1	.	TGCGCCAGCAGCCAGACAGGACTAGCGATGGCAGAGACCCAGTACTTC	CASSQTGLAMAETQYF
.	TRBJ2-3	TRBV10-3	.	TGTGCCATCAGTGAAGGGCTACTAGGCACAGATACGCAGTATTTT	CAISEGLLGTDTQYF
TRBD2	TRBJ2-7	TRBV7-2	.	TGTGCCAGCAGCTTCCGGGGGAGGGGAAACTCCTACGAGCAGTACTTC	CASSFRGRGNSYEQYF
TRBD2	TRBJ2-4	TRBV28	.	TGTGCCAGCAGTTCTGGACTAGACATTCAGTACTTC	CASSSGLDIQYF
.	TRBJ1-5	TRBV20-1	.	TGCAGTGCTCCCCCGGGGCGCAATCCGCCCCAGCATTTT	CSAPPGRNPPQHF
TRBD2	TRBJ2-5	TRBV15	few	TGTGCCACCAGCACGGGACTAGCGCAAGAGACCCAGTACTTC	CATSTGLAQETQYF
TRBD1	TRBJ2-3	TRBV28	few	TGTGCCAGCAGTCACCAGGGGGCAGGTGATACGCAGTATTTT	CASSHQGAGDTQYF
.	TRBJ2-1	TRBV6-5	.	TGTGCCAGCAGTTACTCCAAAGCGTACAGCTACAATGAGCAGTTCTTC	CASSYSKAYSYNEQFF
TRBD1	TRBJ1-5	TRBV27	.	TGTGCCAGCAGTTTAGACAGGGGGCATCAGCCCCAGCATTTT	CASSLDRGHQPQHF
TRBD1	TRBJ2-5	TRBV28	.	TGTGCCAGCAGTCCCCGGACAGGAATATACCAAGAGACCCAGTACTTC	CASSPRTGIYQETQYF
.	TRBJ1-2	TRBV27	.	TGTGCCAGCAGTTTTTCCAGGGGAACTTATGGCTACACCTTC	CASSFSRGTYGYTF
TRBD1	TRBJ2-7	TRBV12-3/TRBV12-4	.	TGTGCCAGCAGTGGCCGGGACAGGGGGGAGCAGTACTTC	CASSGRDRGEQYF
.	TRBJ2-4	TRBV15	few	TGTGCCACCAGCAGAGATCTGAACATTCAGTACTTC	CATSRDLNIQYF
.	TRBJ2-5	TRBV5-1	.	TGCGCCAGCAGCTTGGCATCGCGCTTGGGGGAGACCCAGTACTTC	CASSLASRLGETQYF
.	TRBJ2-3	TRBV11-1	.	TGTGCCAGCAGCCCCAGGGTGGTGGATACGCAGTATTTT	CASSPRVVDTQYF